Sequencing of this TCR beta chain was carried out in a study of human T cells and chemical hapten exposure (dated by TCRdb to the early 2020s). Turning to the overall study: For sensitization, 2% DPC in acetone was applied to an approximately 2 cm by approximately 2 cm area of upper inner arm skin. Patients additionally received weekly therapeutic DPC doses to the scalp throughout the roughly 23-week study period. Patch testing was done on the upper back using Finn chambers containing 0.01% DPC, and results were scored after 6 days according to International Contact Dermatitis Research Group standards. Alopecia areata with under or over 50% scalp involvement, alopecia totalis and alopecia universalis were represented in the patient cohort, which was mostly female. Libraries were pooled for sequencing, and per-sample TCR yields varied mainly because of small differences in library volumes within the pool. The study tracked peripheral blood TCR repertoire changes in vivo during primary and secondary sensitization to the hapten diphenylcyclopropenone (DPC) in alopecia patients. Blood was sampled from patients pre-sensitization (week 0) and at 2, 6 and about 24 weeks after DPC sensitization. Blood for TCR sequencing was provided by twenty-nine alopecia patients at one to four time points (pre-sensitization, 2, 6 and 24 weeks).

This clonotype was observed many times. There is no known antigen for this receptor. No base quality values were provided; no much bigger clone lies one nucleotide off. General study outcomes and caveats: Alopecia, a presumed autoimmune disease, was present in all patients, so the immune response of the patients might differ from that of healthy individuals. Repeated subsampling changed both the strength of the expansion versus patch-test correlation and the threshold at which the correlation became significant. A positive correlation was found between the number of PT1 expanded TCRs and patch test score, with significance reached at thresholds 8, 16 and 32 but not 4. No change with DPC sensitization was found in the number of TCRs above 1 in 1000 frequency, and no evidence of global repertoire structure alterations was found. Compared with pre-sensitization or healthy control sets, expanded TCRs formed significantly more large CDR3 similarity clusters, which is consistent with antigen-driven responses.

The method behind the library was RACE. Instrument on record: NextSeq 500. Library preparation attached unique molecular identifiers to individual cDNA molecules for quantitative, reproducible TCR counting. Each blood RNA sample was used to sequence both TCR alpha and TCR beta chains. Concerning the study's data processing: Samples had a median of about 96,000 TCRs, with a range from roughly 20,000 to 700,000. V, J and CDR3 annotation of the TCR reads was carried out using the Decombinator software suite. To make PS versus PT1 abundance plots, every sample was subsampled to the same number of TCRs (28,000). TCRs were defined as expanded if absent before sensitization and observed at least eight times at the 2-week time point. TCRdb reanalyzed the raw reads on its own, using fastp at Q25 for trimming and MiXCR for clone calling, and kept in-frame beta chains. Each CDR3 protein gets just one entry, which takes the most common genes and DNA from the rows behind it. The V and J calls were not made by the authors but by TCRdb's processing. The sample yields roughly 260,000 distinct CDR3 sequences; more than 6.5% were counted once. Jointly, the top ten make up approximately 2.2% of the sample.

CDR1 is given as MNHEY and CDR2 as SMNVEV, both from the germline V gene (reference sequence). The CDR3 covers 13 residues, taking in both the cysteine and the phenylalanine. The entry retains the CDR3 DNA only, 39 bases that are in frame from base 1. The junction carries 9 bases between V and J, which are trimmed by 5 bases and 5 bases respectively. What the time point label conveys for this sample: pre-sensitization, week 0. What the treatment or condition label conveys for this sample: therapeutic diphenylcyclopropenone sensitization with weekly scalp DPC. At each patch-test visit, blood was drawn before the patch test was applied. To be eligible, patients had to be aged 18 to 70, diagnosed with alopecia and judged suitable for DPC therapy, while pregnant patients were excluded. Total RNA was isolated from unfractionated whole blood collected in Tempus Blood RNA tubes.

The TCR originated in a woman in her forties with alopecia areata. Some clones in this sample may be carry-over from other donors' samples. The sequenced sample was whole blood, obtained in connection with sensitization to the hapten diphenylcyclopropenone (DPC). The V and J genes are TRBV27 and TRBJ2-2; possibly the D gene is TRBD1, per 6 matching bases. The DNA sequence reads TGTGCCAGCAGTACCAGGGGTACCGGGGAGCTGTTTTTT. The resulting protein is CASSTRGTGELFF.